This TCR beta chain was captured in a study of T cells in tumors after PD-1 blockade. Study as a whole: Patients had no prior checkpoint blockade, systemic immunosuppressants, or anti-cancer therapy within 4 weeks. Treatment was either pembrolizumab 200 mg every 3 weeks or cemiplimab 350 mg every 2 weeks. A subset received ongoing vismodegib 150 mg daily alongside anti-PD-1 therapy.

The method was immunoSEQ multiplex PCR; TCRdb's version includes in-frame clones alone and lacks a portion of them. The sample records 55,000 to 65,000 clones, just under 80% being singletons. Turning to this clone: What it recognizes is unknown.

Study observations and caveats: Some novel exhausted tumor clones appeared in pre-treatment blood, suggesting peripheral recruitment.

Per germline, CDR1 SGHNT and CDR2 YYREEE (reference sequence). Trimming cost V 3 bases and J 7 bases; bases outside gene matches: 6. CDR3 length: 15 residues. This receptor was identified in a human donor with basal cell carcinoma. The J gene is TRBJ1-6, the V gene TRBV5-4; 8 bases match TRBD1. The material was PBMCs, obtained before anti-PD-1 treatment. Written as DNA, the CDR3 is TGTGCCAGCAGCTCAACAGGGGGTTTCAATTCACCCCTCCACTTT. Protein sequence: CASSSTGGFNSPLHF.